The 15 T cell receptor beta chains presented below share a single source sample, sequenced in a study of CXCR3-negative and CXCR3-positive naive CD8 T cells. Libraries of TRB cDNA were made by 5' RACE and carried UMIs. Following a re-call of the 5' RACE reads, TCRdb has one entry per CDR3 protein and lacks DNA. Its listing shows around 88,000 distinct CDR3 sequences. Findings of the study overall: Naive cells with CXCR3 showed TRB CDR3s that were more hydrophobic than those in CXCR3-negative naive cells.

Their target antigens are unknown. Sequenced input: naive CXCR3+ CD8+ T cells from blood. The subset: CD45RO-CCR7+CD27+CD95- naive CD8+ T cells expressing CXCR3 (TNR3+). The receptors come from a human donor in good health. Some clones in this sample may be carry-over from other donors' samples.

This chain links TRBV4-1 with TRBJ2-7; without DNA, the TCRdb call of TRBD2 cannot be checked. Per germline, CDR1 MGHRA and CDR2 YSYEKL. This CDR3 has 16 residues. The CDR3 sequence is CASSQVRGTESSEQYF.

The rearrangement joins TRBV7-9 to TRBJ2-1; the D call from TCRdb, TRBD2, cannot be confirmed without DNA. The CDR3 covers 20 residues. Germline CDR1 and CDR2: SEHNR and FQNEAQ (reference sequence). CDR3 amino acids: CASSLALAGGPSGWNNEQFF. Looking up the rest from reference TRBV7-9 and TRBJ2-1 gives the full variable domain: DTGVSQNPRHKITKRGQNVTFRCDPISEHNRLYWYRQTLGQGPEFLTYFQNEAQLEKSRLLSDRFSAERPKGSFSTLEIQRTEQGDSAMYLCASSLALAGGPSGWNNEQFFGPGTRLTVL.

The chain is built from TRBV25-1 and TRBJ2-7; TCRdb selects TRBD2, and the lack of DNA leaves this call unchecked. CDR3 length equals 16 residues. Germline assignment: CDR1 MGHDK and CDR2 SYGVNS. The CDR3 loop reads CASSEYTGLPSYEQYF.

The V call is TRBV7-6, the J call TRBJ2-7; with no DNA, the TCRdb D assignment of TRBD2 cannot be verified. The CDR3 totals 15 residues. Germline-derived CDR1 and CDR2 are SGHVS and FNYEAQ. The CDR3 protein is CASSPSSGGASEQYF.

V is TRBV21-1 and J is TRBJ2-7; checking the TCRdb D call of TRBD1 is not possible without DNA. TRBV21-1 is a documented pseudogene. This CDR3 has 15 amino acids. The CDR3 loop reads CASSKEPPGHYEQYF.

CDR3 amino acids: CASSISGAGGAKNIQYF. The chain employs TRBV7-9 and TRBJ2-4; the TCRdb call, TRBD1, lacks DNA for checking. The CDR3 sequence is 17 residues long. Germline lookup yields CDR1 SEHNR and CDR2 FQNEAQ (reference sequence).

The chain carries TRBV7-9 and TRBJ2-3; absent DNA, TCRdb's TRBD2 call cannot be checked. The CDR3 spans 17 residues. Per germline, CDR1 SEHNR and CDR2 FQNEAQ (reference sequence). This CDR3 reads CASSSGSGGSSTDTQYF.

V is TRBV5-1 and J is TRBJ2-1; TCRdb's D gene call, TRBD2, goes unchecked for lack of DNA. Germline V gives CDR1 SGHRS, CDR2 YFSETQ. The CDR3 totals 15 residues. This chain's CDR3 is CASSLTSGGAYEQFF.

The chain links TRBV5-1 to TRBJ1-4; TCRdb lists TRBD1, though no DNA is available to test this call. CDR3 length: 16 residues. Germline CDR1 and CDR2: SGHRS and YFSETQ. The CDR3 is CASSDGQGGTNEKLFF. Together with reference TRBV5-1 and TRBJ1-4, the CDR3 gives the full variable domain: KAGVTQTPRYLIKTRGQQVTLSCSPISGHRSVSWYQQTPGQGLQFLFEYFSETQRNKGNFPGRFSGRQFSNSRSEMNVSTLELGDSALYLCASSDGQGGTNEKLFFGSGTQLSVL.

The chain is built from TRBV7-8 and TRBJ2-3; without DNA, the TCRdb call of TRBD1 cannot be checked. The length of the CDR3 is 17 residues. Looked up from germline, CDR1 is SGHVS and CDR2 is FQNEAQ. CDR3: CASSLPKTGPHTDTQYF.

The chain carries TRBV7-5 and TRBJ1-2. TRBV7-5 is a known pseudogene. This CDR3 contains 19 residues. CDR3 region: CISVPEAEGSLGGNYGYTF.

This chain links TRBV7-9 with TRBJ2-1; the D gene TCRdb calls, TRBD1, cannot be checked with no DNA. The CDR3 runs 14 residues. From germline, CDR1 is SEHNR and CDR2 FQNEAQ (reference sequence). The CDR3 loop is CARSGQGDYNEQFF.

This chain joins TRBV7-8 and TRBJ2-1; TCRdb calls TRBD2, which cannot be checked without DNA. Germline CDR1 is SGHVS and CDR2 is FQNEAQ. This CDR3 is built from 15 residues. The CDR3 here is CASSQGLAGGHEQSF.

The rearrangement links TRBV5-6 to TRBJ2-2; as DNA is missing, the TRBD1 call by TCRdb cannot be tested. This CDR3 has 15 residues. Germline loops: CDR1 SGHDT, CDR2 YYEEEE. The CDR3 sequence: CASSLEGGPTGELFF.

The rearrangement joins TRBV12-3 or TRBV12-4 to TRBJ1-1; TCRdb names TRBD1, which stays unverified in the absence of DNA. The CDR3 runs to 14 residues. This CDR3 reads CASSGYDRATEAFF.